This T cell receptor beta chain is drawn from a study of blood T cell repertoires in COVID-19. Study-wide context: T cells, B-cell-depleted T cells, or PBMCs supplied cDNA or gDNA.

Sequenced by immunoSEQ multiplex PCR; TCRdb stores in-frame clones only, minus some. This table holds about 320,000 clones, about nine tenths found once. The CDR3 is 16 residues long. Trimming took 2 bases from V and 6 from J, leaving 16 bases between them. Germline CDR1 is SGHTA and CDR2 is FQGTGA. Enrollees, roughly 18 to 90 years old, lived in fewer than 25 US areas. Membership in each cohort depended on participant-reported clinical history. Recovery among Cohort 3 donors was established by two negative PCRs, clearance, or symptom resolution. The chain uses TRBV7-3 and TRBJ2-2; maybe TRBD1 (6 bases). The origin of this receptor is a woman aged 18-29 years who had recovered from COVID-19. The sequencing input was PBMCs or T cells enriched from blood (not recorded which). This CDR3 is CASSLSGPGVAGELFF. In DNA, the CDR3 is TGTGCCAGCAGCTTATCCGGGCCAGGGGTAGCCGGGGAGCTGTTTTTT. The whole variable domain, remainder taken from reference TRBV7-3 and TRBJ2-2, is GAGVSQTPSNKVTEKGKYVELRCDPISGHTALYWYRQSLGQGPEFLIYFQGTGAADDSGLPNDRFFAVRPEGSVSTLKIQRTERGDSAVYLCASSLSGPGVAGELFFGEGSRLTVL.